These 5 T cell receptor beta chains were all obtained from the same sample, sequenced in a study of blood T cells in healthy people across ages (dated by TCRdb to about 2015). Libraries were built with 5' RACE. Instrument on record: Illumina HiSeq 2500. The second PCR ran for about 7 to 11 cycles and used a J-beta primer mix along with a sample-barcoded 5' primer. TCRdb passed the public sequencing reads through fastp at Q25 and MiXCR, retaining productive beta sequences. Entries that share a CDR3 protein sequence are merged under the most common genes and DNA. In all, the sample holds hundreds of thousands of distinct CDR3 sequences, and under 30% of those were seen once. Of the sample, approximately 14% falls within the top ten clones. Sequencing was done on a sample of blood. Source of these receptors: a woman at least 80 years old in good health.

V is TRBV10-3 and J is TRBJ1-2, with D perhaps matching TRBD1 (5 bases). Germline lookup yields CDR1 ENHRY and CDR2 SYGVKD. The CDR3 loop spans 15 amino acids. V was clipped by 11 bases and J by 0 bases, with 19 bases between them. CDR3: CAPFRAGNANYGYTF. CDR3 DNA: TGTGCCCCCTTCCGGGCAGGGAATGCTAACTATGGCTACACCTTC.

Many counts were recorded for this clonotype. The CDR3, as DNA: TGCAGTGCTAGGACTAGCGGGGGGGCCCCAGAGACCCAGTACTTC. This gives the protein CSARTSGGAPETQYF. This chain connects TRBV20-1 to TRBJ2-5, with 14 bases that match TRBD2. The germline V gene encodes CDR1 DFQATT and CDR2 SNEGSKA (reference sequence). This CDR3 has 15 residues. The V gene end was trimmed by 3 bases and the J gene end by 4 bases; junction bases not matched to a gene: 4.

With regard to this clonotype: A much more abundant neighbour one base away suggests this may be a read error. The V and J genes are TRBV10-3 and TRBJ2-5; D is undetermined. The J call may be in error: the DNA end matches TRBJ2-7 better. This CDR3 is built from 14 residues. Germline CDR1 ENHRY, CDR2 SYGVKD. The CDR3 protein is CAISAVGFVDEQYF. Written as DNA, the CDR3 is TGTGCCATCAGTGCGGTGGGGTTCGTCGACGAGCAGTACTTC.

Ten or more counts support this clonotype. The chain joins TRBV20-1 to TRBJ1-5, with a tentative D call TRBD1 (5 bases). Trimming stripped 7 bases from V and 2 bases from J, with 15 bases between. The V gene's germline CDR1 is DFQATT and CDR2 SNEGSKA (reference sequence). The CDR3 is made up of 14 amino acids. In DNA form, the CDR3 reads TGCAGTGGTCAGACCGGGGGTGGCAATCAGCCCCAGCATTTT. It translates to CSGQTGGGNQPQHF.

This clonotype came up many times. The chain is built from TRBV7-9 and TRBJ2-1; the match to TRBD1 covers 7 bases. CDR1 and CDR2 from the germline V gene are SEHNR and FQNEAQ (reference sequence). The CDR3 runs 14 residues. With V trimmed by 6 bases and J by 3 bases, 5 bases remained unmatched. CDR3: CASRRSGGYNEQFF. CDR3 sequence (DNA): TGTGCCAGCAGGAGGTCAGGGGGCTACAATGAGCAGTTCTTC. The full variable domain, its missing parts supplied by reference TRBV7-9 and TRBJ2-1, is DTGVSQNPRHKITKRGQNVTFRCDPISEHNRLYWYRQTLGQGPEFLTYFQNEAQLEKSRLLSDRFSAERPKGSFSTLEIQRTEQGDSAMYLCASRRSGGYNEQFFGPGTRLTVL.